One and the same sample provided the 5 T cell receptor beta chains below, sequenced in a study of Ad26.COV2.S vaccination and SARS-CoV-2 variants. Treatment in this sample: around 19 received Ad26.COV2.S at low or high dose, single or two shots; several received placebo; per-sample allocation not given. The samples were gathered on day 63 after the first injection of vaccine or placebo. Sequenced by immunoSEQ multiplex PCR; TCRdb stores in-frame clones only, minus some. The table includes about 350,000 clones, roughly 85% detected once. The sample here was peripheral blood, taken in a trial of Ad26.COV2.S vaccine versus placebo. These TCRs come from a person between 18 and 60 years old who received the Ad26.COV2.S COVID-19 vaccine or a placebo.

The table lists this clone with a few counts. The chain joins TRBV7-9 to TRBJ2-3, with TRBD1 matching over 7 bases. CDR3 length: 16 residues. The V segment lost 4 bases and the J segment 3 bases; nucleotides outside the gene matches: 10. CDR1 and CDR2 (germline): SEHNR, FQNEAQ (reference sequence). CDR3 sequence: CASSSTGVVVTDTQYF. The CDR3 bases are TGTGCCAGCAGCTCTACAGGGGTGGTCGTAACAGATACGCAGTATTTT.

This chain uses TRBV28 with TRBJ2-1; 13 bases fit TRBD2. Trimming took 3 bases from V and 6 from J; bases not matched to a gene: 14. Germline lookup yields CDR1 MDHEN and CDR2 SYDVKM. The length of the CDR3 is 19 residues. CDR3 region: CASSFTVFRGTSGINEQFF. The CDR3 region has the DNA TGTGCCAGCAGTTTTACGGTATTCAGGGGGACTAGCGGGATCAATGAGCAGTTCTTC. Supplemented by reference TRBV28 and TRBJ2-1, the full variable domain reads DVKVTQSSRYLVKRTGEKVFLECVQDMDHENMFWYRQDPGLGLRLIYFSYDVKMKEKGDIPEGYSVSREKKERFSLILESASTNQTSMYLCASSFTVFRGTSGINEQFFGPGTRLTVL.

The chain uses TRBV7-9 and TRBJ2-7; D is perhaps TRBD2 (5 bases). The V gene lost 2 bases and the J gene lost 6 bases, with 8 bases spanning the gap. The CDR3 contains 12 residues. Germline-derived CDR1 and CDR2 are SEHNR and FQNEAQ (reference sequence). The CDR3: CASSLPSSEQYF. Here the CDR3 DNA reads TGTGCCAGCAGCTTACCTAGCAGCGAGCAGTACTTC.

The rearrangement joins TRBV4-3 to TRBJ2-3; the D gene is possibly TRBD1 (6 bases). Deletions cut 1 base from V and 5 bases from J, with 10 bases between. Germline V CDR1 and CDR2: LGHNA, YSLEER. The CDR3 runs 14 residues. CDR3 nucleotides: TGCGCCAGCAGCCAAGCTCAGGGGATAGATACGCAGTATTTT. Its protein product is CASSQAQGIDTQYF.

This clone was seen a single time. The chain uses TRBV24-1 and TRBJ1-1; D might be TRBD1 (6 bases). Looked up from germline, CDR1 is KGHDR and CDR2 is SFDVKD. Between the trimmed V and J ends, which lost 1 base and 10 bases, there was a span of 15 bases. The CDR3 loop spans 14 amino acids. The CDR3 coding sequence is TGTGCCACCAGTGATTTTCGGTCGGGGGCAGGAGCTTTCTTT. The encoded protein is CATSDFRSGAGAFF.